This T cell receptor beta chain derives from a study of Graves' ophthalmopathy and Graves' hyperthyroidism. The study's findings and limits: In blood, most expanded thyroid clonotypes above 0.001 frequency were also detected.

For repertoire sequencing, the TCR beta CDR3 regions were amplified from RNA transcripts. HTBI-primed RT-PCR formed the first round, and a multiplex PCR formed the second. TCRdb fed the multiplex PCR reads into MiXCR, producing one record per CDR3 protein. The sample has 200,000 to 250,000 distinct CDR3 sequences; about a fifth are singletons. Certain patients, namely those with other autoimmune diseases, uncontrolled infections, pregnancy or lactation, were excluded. The PBMC fraction was derived from less than 11 ml of fresh peripheral blood. This clonotype was picked up many times. The antigen is undetermined. V dropped 8 bases and J dropped 1 base, with 9 bases sitting between them. The CDR3 runs to 11 residues. Germline assignment: CDR1 DFQATT and CDR2 SNEGSKA (reference sequence).

The chain couples TRBV20-1 to TRBJ2-7; D is unclear. The receptor was derived from a woman between 45 and 65 years old with Graves' ophthalmopathy. Specimen: peripheral blood. CDR3 region: CSSRASYEQYF. The CDR3 region has the DNA TGCAGTTCCCGGGCATCCTACGAGCAGTACTTC.